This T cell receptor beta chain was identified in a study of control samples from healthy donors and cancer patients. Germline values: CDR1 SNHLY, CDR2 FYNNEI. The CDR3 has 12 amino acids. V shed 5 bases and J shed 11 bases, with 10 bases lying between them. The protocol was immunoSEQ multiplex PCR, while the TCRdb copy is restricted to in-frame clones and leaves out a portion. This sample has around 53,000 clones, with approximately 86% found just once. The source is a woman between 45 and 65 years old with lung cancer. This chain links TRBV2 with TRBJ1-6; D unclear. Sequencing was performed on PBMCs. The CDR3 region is CASSFSGPPLHF. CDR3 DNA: TGTGCCAGCAGTTTTTCTGGTCCACCCCTCCACTTT.